Sequencing of this T cell receptor beta chain was carried out in a study of neurological immune-mediated disorders. With 10-nucleotide random UMIs, 5'RACE was used to make the cDNA. A single record per CDR3 protein comes from TCRdb applying MiXCR to the 5' RACE reads. The profile shows about 74,000 distinct CDR3 sequences, roughly 5% of them singletons. Study conclusions and caveats: No CDR3 amino acid sequences recurred among expanded clones across subjects, suggesting private repertoires in all groups. Phylogenetic grouping assigned the repertoires of 18 of 34 multiple sclerosis patients to a single related-CDR3 cluster, which may represent a signature.

Many counts were recorded for this clonotype. Its antigen is unknown. Source material was 2 million unsorted PBMCs, stored at -80 °C in RNAlater. The CDR3 contains 15 residues. With V trimmed by 2 bases and J by 9 bases, 9 bases remained unmatched. Germline CDR1 reads LGHDT; CDR2 reads YNNKEL (reference sequence). The receptor comes from a young man with multiple sclerosis. The chain carries TRBV3-1 and TRBJ2-1; 8 bases agree with TRBD1. The sample was PBMCs. The CDR3 nucleotides read TGTGCCAGCAGCCAAAGACAGGGGAGGTCGGGTGAGCAGTTCTTC. Protein sequence: CASSQRQGRSGEQFF.